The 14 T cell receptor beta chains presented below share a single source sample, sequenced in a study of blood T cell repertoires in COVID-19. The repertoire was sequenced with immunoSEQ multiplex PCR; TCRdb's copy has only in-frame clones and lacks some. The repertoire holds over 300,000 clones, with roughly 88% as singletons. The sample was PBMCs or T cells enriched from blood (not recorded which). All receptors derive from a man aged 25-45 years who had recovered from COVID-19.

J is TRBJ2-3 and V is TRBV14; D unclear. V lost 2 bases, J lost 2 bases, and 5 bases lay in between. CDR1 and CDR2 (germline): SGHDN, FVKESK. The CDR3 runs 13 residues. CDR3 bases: TGTGCCAGCAGCCAATTCAACACAGATACGCAGTATTTT. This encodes CASSQFNTDTQYF.

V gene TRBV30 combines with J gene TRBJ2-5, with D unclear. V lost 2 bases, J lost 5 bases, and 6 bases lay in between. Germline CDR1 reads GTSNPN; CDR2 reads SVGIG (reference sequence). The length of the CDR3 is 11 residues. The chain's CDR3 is CAWSLQETQYF. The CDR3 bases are TGTGCCTGGAGTTTGCAGGAGACCCAGTACTTC.

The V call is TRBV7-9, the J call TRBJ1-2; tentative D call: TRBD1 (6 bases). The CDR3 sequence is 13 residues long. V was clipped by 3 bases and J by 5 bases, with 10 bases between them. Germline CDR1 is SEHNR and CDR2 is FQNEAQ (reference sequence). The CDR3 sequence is CASSFDRTYGYTF. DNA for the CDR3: TGTGCCAGCAGCTTTGACAGGACTTATGGCTACACCTTC. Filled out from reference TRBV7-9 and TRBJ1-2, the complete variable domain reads DTGVSQNPRHKITKRGQNVTFRCDPISEHNRLYWYRQTLGQGPEFLTYFQNEAQLEKSRLLSDRFSAERPKGSFSTLEIQRTEQGDSAMYLCASSFDRTYGYTFGSGTRLTVV.

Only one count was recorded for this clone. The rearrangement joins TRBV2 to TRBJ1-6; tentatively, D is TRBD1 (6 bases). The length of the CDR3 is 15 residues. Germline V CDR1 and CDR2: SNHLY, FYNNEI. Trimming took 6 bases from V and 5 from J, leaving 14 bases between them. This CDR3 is CASRVIRTDNSPLHF. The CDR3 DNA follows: TGTGCCAGCAGGGTGATAAGGACAGATAATTCACCCCTCCACTTT.

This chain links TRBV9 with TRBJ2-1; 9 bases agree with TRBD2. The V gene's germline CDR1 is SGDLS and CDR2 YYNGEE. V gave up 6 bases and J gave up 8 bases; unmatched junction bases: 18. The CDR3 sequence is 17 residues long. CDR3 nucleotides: TGTGCCAGCACCCCTACCGGCGGGCGGGGGGGCCGGGATGAGCAGTTCTTC. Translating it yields CASTPTGGRGGRDEQFF.

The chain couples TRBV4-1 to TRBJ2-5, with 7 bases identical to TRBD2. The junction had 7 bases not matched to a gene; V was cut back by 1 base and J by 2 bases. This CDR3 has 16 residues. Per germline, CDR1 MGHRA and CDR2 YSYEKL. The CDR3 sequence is CASSQGVPAGQETQYF. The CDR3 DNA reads TGCGCCAGCAGCCAAGGGGTTCCAGCGGGGCAAGAGACCCAGTACTTC.

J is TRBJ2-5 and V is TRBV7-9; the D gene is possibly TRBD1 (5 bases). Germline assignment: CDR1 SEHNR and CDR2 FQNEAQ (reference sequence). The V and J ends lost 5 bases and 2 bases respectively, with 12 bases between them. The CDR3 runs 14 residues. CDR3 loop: CASSKDRDQETQYF. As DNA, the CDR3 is TGTGCCAGCAGCAAAGACAGAGATCAAGAGACCCAGTACTTC.

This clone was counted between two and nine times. The CDR3 region has the DNA TGTGCCAGCAGCGGGGGACAGGTTAATTCACCCCTCCACTTT. It translates to CASSGGQVNSPLHF. The chain is built from TRBV7-8 and TRBJ1-6, with 8 bases fitting TRBD1. The CDR3 covers 14 residues. Looked up from germline, CDR1 is SGHVS and CDR2 is FQNEAQ. V lost 5 bases, J lost 6 bases, and 3 bases stayed unmatched.

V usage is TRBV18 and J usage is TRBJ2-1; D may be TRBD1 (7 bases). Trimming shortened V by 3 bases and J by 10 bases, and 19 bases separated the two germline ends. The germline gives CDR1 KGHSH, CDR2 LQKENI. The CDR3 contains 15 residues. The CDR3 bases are TGTGCCAGCTCACCTCTTCAGGGGGAGGCGGGGGAGCAGTTCTTC. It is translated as CASSPLQGEAGEQFF. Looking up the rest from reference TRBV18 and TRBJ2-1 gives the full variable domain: NAGVMQNPRHLVRRRGQEARLRCSPMKGHSHVYWYRQLPEEGLKFMVYLQKENIIDESGMPKERFSAEFPKEGPSILRIQQVVRGDSAAYFCASSPLQGEAGEQFFGPGTRLTVL.

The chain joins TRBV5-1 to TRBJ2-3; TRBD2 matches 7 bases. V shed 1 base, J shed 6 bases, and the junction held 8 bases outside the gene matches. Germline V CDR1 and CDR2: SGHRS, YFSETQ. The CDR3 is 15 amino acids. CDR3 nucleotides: TGCGCCAGCAGCTTGTGGCGGGGGTCTTCTGATACGCAGTATTTT. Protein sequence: CASSLWRGSSDTQYF.

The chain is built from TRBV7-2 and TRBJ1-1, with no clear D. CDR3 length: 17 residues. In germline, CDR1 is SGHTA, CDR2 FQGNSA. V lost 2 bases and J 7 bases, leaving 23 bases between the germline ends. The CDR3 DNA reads TGTGCCAGCAGCTTATCCCCGAGGGCGGCCTCTGAGGGTGAAGCTTTCTTT. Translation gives CASSLSPRAASEGEAFF.

The CDR3 sequence is CASRIRGLNTEAFF. As DNA, the CDR3 is TGTGCCAGCCGCATCAGGGGACTGAACACTGAAGCTTTCTTT. The genes are TRBV9 and TRBJ1-1; TRBD1 is a possible D gene (6 bases). Germline V CDR1 and CDR2: SGDLS, YYNGEE. There are 14 residues in the CDR3. The V gene lost 7 bases and the J gene lost 0 bases, with 13 bases spanning the gap.

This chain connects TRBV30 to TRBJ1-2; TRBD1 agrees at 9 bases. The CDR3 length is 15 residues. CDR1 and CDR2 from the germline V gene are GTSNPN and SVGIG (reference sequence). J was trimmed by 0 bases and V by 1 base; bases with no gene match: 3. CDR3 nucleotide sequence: TGTGCCTGGAGTGGACAGGGGGTTCCTAACTATGGCTACACCTTC. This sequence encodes CAWSGQGVPNYGYTF.

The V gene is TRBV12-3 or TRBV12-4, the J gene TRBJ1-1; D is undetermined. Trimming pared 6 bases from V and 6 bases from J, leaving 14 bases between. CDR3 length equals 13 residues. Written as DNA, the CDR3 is TGTGCCAGCAGATCTTTGGGTCGGGCTGAAGCTTTCTTT. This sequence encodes CASRSLGRAEAFF.